This TCR beta chain came from a study of blood T cell repertoires in COVID-19. At the level of the study: The origin of the acute and convalescent COVID-19 samples was the United States, Italy and Spain.

In germline, CDR1 is LGHNA, CDR2 YNFKEQ. V gave up 1 base and J gave up 8 bases; unmatched junction bases: 7. The length of the CDR3 is 17 residues. Sequencing used immunoSEQ multiplex PCR; TCRdb keeps in-frame clones, though not all of them. The sample yields around 99,000 clones, 79% seen once. Specimen: peripheral blood. The receptor was isolated from a woman aged 80 or over with active or convalescent COVID-19. This sequence joins TRBV4-2 and TRBJ2-1; 14 nucleotides agree with TRBD2. CDR3 nucleotide sequence: TGTGCCAGCAGCCAAGCATTCGGGACTAGCGGGAGCTATGAGCAGTTCTTC. The encoded protein is CASSQAFGTSGSYEQFF.